This TCR beta chain was found in a study of cytotoxic CD8 clonotypes in ibrutinib-treated CLL. In its sample, this clone ranks as medium-sized (0.01 to 0.1%). Libraries were prepared by immunoSEQ multiplex PCR; TCRdb keeps only in-frame clonotypes and omits some of them. This sample has about 15,000 clones; around 64% occur once, and the top ten carry 12%. Cryopreserved PBMCs supplied approximately 2 micrograms of genomic DNA for TCR beta libraries. This CDR3 is 14 amino acids long. CDR1 SGHNT and CDR2 YYREEE come from the germline V gene (reference sequence). Trimming took 5 bases from V and 1 from J, leaving 12 bases between them.

The rearrangement uses TRBV5-4 and TRBJ2-5, with D possibly matching TRBD2 (6 bases). The starting material was PBMCs, obtained before ibrutinib treatment. The sequence was obtained from a human donor with chronic lymphocytic leukemia. The CDR3 here is CASSPPGLQETQYF. CDR3 in DNA: TGTGCCAGCAGTCCTCCGGGACTCCAAGAGACCCAGTACTTC.